At least ten counts were recorded for the clone carrying this TCR beta chain. What it recognizes is unknown. These data belong to a study of response to subunit inactivated influenza vaccine. Deletions cut 0 bases from V and 3 bases from J, with 8 bases between. This CDR3 comprises 15 residues. CDR1 is LGHDT and CDR2 is YNNKEL in the germline V gene (reference sequence). Study-wide points: With each seasonal influenza vaccination, the authors suggested, few new T cells are recruited.

TCRdb re-called the RT-PCR reads through MiXCR, storing one row per CDR3 protein. The table lists about 500,000 distinct CDR3 sequences, 7.2% of them singletons, with approximately 14% in the top ten. The chain employs TRBV3-1 and TRBJ2-2; D unresolved. The TCR was taken from a man aged 50 to 75 who received an inactivated influenza vaccine. The sequences come from PBMCs from blood, collected around 25 months after vaccination. In DNA, the CDR3 is TGTGCCAGCAGCCAAGAGTCTACCTACACCGGGGAGCTGTTTTTT. Translated, it gives CASSQESTYTGELFF.